This TCR beta chain was profiled in a study of blood T cell repertoires in COVID-19. TCRdb's copy holds only in-frame clones and misses some; the assay was immunoSEQ multiplex PCR. The sample lists fewer than 200,000 clones; over 70% were seen once. Germline-derived CDR1 and CDR2 are SNHLY and FYNNEI. Trimming shortened V by 0 bases and J by 11 bases, and 7 bases separated the two germline ends. The CDR3 length is 11 residues. The source material was PBMCs or T cells enriched from blood (not recorded which). The rearrangement uses TRBV2 and TRBJ1-1, with D unresolved. This clonotype was sampled from a woman between 35 and 50 years old with acute COVID-19. The CDR3, as DNA: TGTGCCAGCAGTGAAGCGAAGGAGGCTTTCTTT. Its translation is CASSEAKEAFF.